This passage covers 27 T cell receptor beta chains from one sample sequenced in a study of cytomegalovirus exposure and HLA in healthy donors. The PCR employed 60 Vbeta primers together with 13 Jbeta primers. Profiling relied on immunoSEQ multiplex PCR, and the TCRdb table lists in-frame clones only, not all of them. The repertoire holds 95,000 to 150,000 clones, with roughly 80% as singletons. Sequencing input: PBMCs. These receptors were collected from a woman aged 30 to 39 in good health and CMV-seropositive.

V usage is TRBV7-9 and J usage is TRBJ2-3, with 16 bases matching TRBD2. V shed 3 bases and J 8 bases; nucleotides not matched to a gene: 2. The CDR3 runs 15 residues. Germline lookup yields CDR1 SEHNR and CDR2 FQNEAQ (reference sequence). The DNA for the CDR3 is TGTGCCAGCAGCTTGGGACTAGCGGGGGGGCCTACGCAGTATTTT. Translated: CASSLGLAGGPTQYF.

The chain has TRBV29-1 and TRBJ1-2, with 9 nucleotides matching TRBD1. Per germline, CDR1 SQVTM and CDR2 ANQGSEA. The length of the CDR3 is 14 residues. The CDR3 sequence is CTSTQDRGYLGYTF. CDR3 nucleotide sequence: TGCACCTCAACCCAGGACAGGGGTTATTTGGGCTACACCTTC.

This sequence joins TRBV19 and TRBJ2-5; D might be TRBD1 (6 bases). V was shortened by 0 bases and J by 2 bases, with 7 bases between the two germline ends. The length of the CDR3 is 14 residues. Germline assignment: CDR1 LNHDA and CDR2 SQIVND (reference sequence). CDR3 sequence (DNA): TGTGCCAGTAGTATAGAGGACAGTCAAGAGACCCAGTACTTC. Its protein is CASSIEDSQETQYF.

The chain has TRBV7-9 and TRBJ2-3; 8 bases match TRBD2. The CDR3 runs 15 residues. Germline V gene sequence: CDR1 SEHNR, CDR2 FQNEAQ (reference sequence). V lost 2 bases, J lost 2 bases, and 3 bases stayed unmatched. In DNA, the CDR3 is TGTGCCAGCAGCTTAACTAGCGGCTTCACAGATACGCAGTATTTT. Encoded protein: CASSLTSGFTDTQYF.

This clone was counted a single time. The V gene is TRBV7-8, the J gene TRBJ2-7; 10 nucleotides line up with TRBD1. The CDR3 covers 18 residues. With V trimmed by 2 bases and J by 5 bases, 15 bases remained unmatched. In germline, CDR1 is SGHVS, CDR2 FQNEAQ. CDR3 nucleotides: TGTGCCAGCAGCTTAACCGGGACAGGGGCCGGTTGGTTCGACGAGCAGTACTTC. Translated: CASSLTGTGAGWFDEQYF.

The J gene is TRBJ2-1, the V gene TRBV9, with D possibly being TRBD2 (6 bases). CDR1 and CDR2 (germline): SGDLS, YYNGEE. CDR3 length: 14 residues. V was cut by 7 bases and J by 6 bases, with 17 bases left in between. The CDR3 DNA is TGTGCCAGCGGGGGGTGGCAGGAAGCCAATGAGCAGTTCTTC. It encodes CASGGWQEANEQFF.

This clone has just a few counts. V gene TRBV30 combines with J gene TRBJ2-3; D is possibly TRBD1 (6 bases). This CDR3 is built from 13 residues. CDR1 GTSNPN and CDR2 SVGIG come from the germline V gene (reference sequence). The V gene lost 2 bases and the J gene lost 5 bases, with 11 bases spanning the gap. CDR3 DNA: TGTGCCTGGAGTTACAGGGATAGAGATACGCAGTATTTT. Protein product: CAWSYRDRDTQYF.

The V gene is TRBV6-1, the J gene TRBJ1-6; weak D call: TRBD1 (5 bases). CDR3 length equals 13 residues. Trimming shortened V by 8 bases and J by 8 bases, and 13 bases separated the two germline ends. Germline assignment: CDR1 MNHNS and CDR2 SASEGT. In nucleotides, the CDR3 is TGTGCCAGCCTTGACCTCAGGGATTCACCCCTCCACTTT. Its protein product is CASLDLRDSPLHF.

V gene TRBV27 combines with J gene TRBJ2-5; D possibly corresponds to TRBD2 (5 bases). Between the trimmed V and J ends, which lost 3 bases and 5 bases, there was a span of 19 bases. The CDR3 sequence is 16 residues long. CDR1 and CDR2 (germline): MNHEY, SMNVEV (reference sequence). Written as DNA, the CDR3 is TGTGCCAGCAGTTTCAAGGCGCCGGGGTTGGGCGAGACCCAGTACTTC. Its translation is CASSFKAPGLGETQYF.

V gene TRBV5-1 combines with J gene TRBJ1-6; a possible D gene is TRBD1 (6 bases). This CDR3 region has 15 residues. Germline CDR1 reads SGHRS; CDR2 reads YFSETQ. Trimming took off 5 bases at V and 9 bases at J, with 18 bases between the two ends. CDR3 bases: TGCGCCAGCAGTTCCACCGGGACAAGCGTTTCACCCCTCCACTTT. It codes for CASSSTGTSVSPLHF.

The chain uses TRBV5-1 and TRBJ2-2; 7 bases are a match to TRBD2. Per germline, CDR1 SGHRS and CDR2 YFSETQ. J lost 3 bases, V lost 2 bases, and 7 bases had no gene match. CDR3 length equals 16 residues. CDR3 sequence (DNA): TGCGCCAGCAGCTTTCCCGGGGGAGGGGACACCGGGGAGCTGTTTTTT. It yields the protein CASSFPGGGDTGELFF.

This clone occurred once. The chain couples TRBV2 to TRBJ2-5; 12 bases align to TRBD2. V gave up 6 bases and J gave up 5 bases; unmatched junction bases: 4. There are 14 residues in the CDR3. In germline, CDR1 is SNHLY, CDR2 FYNNEI. The CDR3 bases are TGTGCCAGCAGCCGACTAGCGGGGGATGAGACCCAGTACTTC. Protein product: CASSRLAGDETQYF.

The CDR3 spells CASSHFRSRAGGAYEQYF. CDR3 sequence (DNA): TGTGCCAGCAGCCACTTTAGGTCCAGGGCAGGGGGCGCGTACGAGCAGTACTTC. The chain is built from TRBV4-2 and TRBJ2-7; 8 bases line up with TRBD1. The germline V gene has CDR1 LGHNA and CDR2 YNFKEQ. The CDR3 covers 18 residues. V trimming: 3 bases; J trimming: 4 bases; junction bases outside the gene matches: 17.

The CDR3 is CASSSIGQGRVEQYF. In nucleotides, the CDR3 is TGTGCCAGCAGCTCCATCGGGCAGGGTCGGGTCGAGCAGTACTTC. The V gene is TRBV28, the J gene TRBJ2-7; possible D gene TRBD1, 5 bases. CDR3 size: 15 residues. Trimming stripped 6 bases from V and 6 bases from J, with 21 bases between. The V gene's germline CDR1 is MDHEN and CDR2 SYDVKM.

This clone was detected once. V usage is TRBV4-3 and J usage is TRBJ2-1, with TRBD1 as a possible D gene (6 bases). This CDR3 comprises 14 residues. The V gene lost 1 base and the J gene lost 7 bases, with 11 bases spanning the gap. Germline V gene lookup returns CDR1 LGHNA and CDR2 YSLEER. The CDR3 spells CASSQGTARNEQFF. In DNA, the CDR3 is TGCGCCAGCAGCCAAGGGACAGCAAGGAATGAGCAGTTCTTC.

This clone was picked up one time. The gene calls are TRBV11-2 and TRBJ2-5; D is unresolved. Per the germline V gene, CDR1 is SGHAT and CDR2 is FQNNGV. This CDR3 is built from 13 residues. The germline V and J ends were trimmed by 5 bases and 0 bases, with 7 bases remaining between them. The CDR3 is CASSPSDQETQYF. In DNA, the CDR3 is TGTGCCAGCAGCCCTAGTGACCAAGAGACCCAGTACTTC.

The chain is built from TRBV2 and TRBJ2-7; the match to TRBD2 covers 7 bases. Losses at the gene ends were 4 bases for V and 0 bases for J; bases not matched to a gene: 6. The CDR3 spans 15 residues. The germline V gene has CDR1 SNHLY and CDR2 FYNNEI. Written as DNA, the CDR3 is TGTGCCAGCAGTGCGGGAGGACACCGCTCCTACGAGCAGTACTTC. Its translation: CASSAGGHRSYEQYF.

There are a few counts of this clone. The chain carries TRBV4-3 and TRBJ2-3; TRBD2 aligns across 10 bases. The V gene end was trimmed by 1 base and the J gene end by 3 bases; junction bases not matched to a gene: 7. This CDR3 has 17 amino acids. Germline assignment: CDR1 LGHNA and CDR2 YSLEER. As DNA, the CDR3 is TGCGCCAGCAGCCAAGGAAGCGATAGCGGGGGGACAGATACGCAGTATTTT. Translation: CASSQGSDSGGTDTQYF.

The rearrangement joins TRBV28 to TRBJ1-2; TRBD1 aligns across 8 bases. The V gene's germline CDR1 is MDHEN and CDR2 SYDVKM. The CDR3 extends over 16 amino acids. The J segment lost 3 bases and the V segment lost 4 bases, leaving 10 bases of the junction unmatched. The CDR3 DNA reads TGTGCCAGCAGTTCAGCGGGATGGGGACAGGACTATGGCTACACCTTC. It is translated as CASSSAGWGQDYGYTF.

The chain is built from TRBV9 and TRBJ2-5; tentative D call: TRBD2 (5 bases). Germline lookup yields CDR1 SGDLS and CDR2 YYNGEE. The CDR3 runs to 15 residues. V was pared by 4 bases and J by 1 base, with 14 bases between. CDR3 in amino acids: CASSNVGSGQETQYF. CDR3 sequence (DNA): TGTGCCAGCAGCAACGTAGGAAGCGGCCAAGAGACCCAGTACTTC.

This rearrangement joins TRBV5-1 to TRBJ2-7, with a tentative D call TRBD1 (7 bases). The J call may be in error: the DNA end matches TRBJ2-1 better. The CDR3 has 12 residues. The germline CDR1 and CDR2 sequences are SGHRS and YFSETQ. CDR3 sequence reads: CASSQGGYEQFF. The CDR3 DNA is TGCGCCAGCAGCCAGGGGGGCTACGAGCAGTTCTTC.

This sequence joins TRBV6-1 and TRBJ1-4; no firm D call. CDR3 size: 14 residues. Deletions cut 4 bases from V and 1 base from J, with 7 bases between. Germline V gene data show CDR1 as MNHNS and CDR2 as SASEGT. DNA of the CDR3: TGTGCCAGCAGTGGTGTCGGAACTAATGAAAAACTGTTTTTT. Its protein product is CASSGVGTNEKLFF.

V and J are TRBV10-3 and TRBJ1-6; D is undetermined. Trimming removed 6 bases at V and 8 bases at J, with 14 bases between. Germline V gene sequence: CDR1 ENHRY, CDR2 SYGVKD. The CDR3 consists of 14 residues. DNA of the CDR3: TGTGCCATCAGAAGACCCGGTCGGGATTCACCCCTCCACTTT. This gives the protein CAIRRPGRDSPLHF.

This chain joins TRBV4-2 and TRBJ2-3, with TRBD2 matching 10 bases. Per germline, CDR1 LGHNA and CDR2 YNFKEQ. This CDR3 region has 15 residues. Germline trimming cut 6 bases from V and 0 bases from J; bases unmatched to any gene: 3. The CDR3 reads CASRKRGGSTDTQYF. CDR3 DNA sequence: TGTGCCAGCAGGAAGCGGGGGGGAAGCACAGATACGCAGTATTTT.

This chain uses TRBV10-3 with TRBJ2-5, with 7 bases that match TRBD2. The V and J ends lost 4 bases and 1 base, in that order; junction bases with no gene match: 9. The CDR3 consists of 16 residues. Germline CDR1 and CDR2: ENHRY and SYGVKD. Here the CDR3 reads CAISAPSGTTQETQYF. The CDR3 region has the DNA TGTGCCATCAGTGCGCCTTCCGGGACTACCCAAGAGACCCAGTACTTC.

The V gene is TRBV5-1, the J gene TRBJ1-2; maybe TRBD1 (5 bases). CDR1 and CDR2 from the germline V gene are SGHRS and YFSETQ. The CDR3 extends over 14 amino acids. V dropped 0 bases and J dropped 2 bases, with 8 bases sitting between them. The chain's CDR3 is CASSLAGQNYGYTF. CDR3 bases: TGCGCCAGCAGCTTGGCAGGGCAGAACTATGGCTACACCTTC.

This clone was recorded once. This rearrangement joins TRBV28 to TRBJ2-5; D is undetermined. The length of the CDR3 is 14 residues. V was cut by 4 bases and J by 1 base, with 10 bases left in between. The germline gives CDR1 MDHEN, CDR2 SYDVKM. CDR3 residues: CASSSPQFQETQYF. The CDR3 DNA follows: TGTGCCAGCAGTTCCCCCCAATTCCAAGAGACCCAGTACTTC.